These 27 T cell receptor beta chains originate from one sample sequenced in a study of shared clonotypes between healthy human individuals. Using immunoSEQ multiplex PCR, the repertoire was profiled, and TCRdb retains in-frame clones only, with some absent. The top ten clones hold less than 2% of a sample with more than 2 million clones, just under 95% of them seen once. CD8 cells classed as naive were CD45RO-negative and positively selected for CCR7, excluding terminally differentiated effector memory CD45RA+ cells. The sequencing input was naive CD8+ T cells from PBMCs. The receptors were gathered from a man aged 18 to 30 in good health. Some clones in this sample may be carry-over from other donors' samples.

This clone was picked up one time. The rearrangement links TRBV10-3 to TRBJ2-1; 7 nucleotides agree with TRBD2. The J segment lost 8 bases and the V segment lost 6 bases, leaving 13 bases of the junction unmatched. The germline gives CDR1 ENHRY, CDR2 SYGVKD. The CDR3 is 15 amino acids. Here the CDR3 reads CAIRLAGEVSDEQFF. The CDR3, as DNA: TGTGCCATCAGACTGGCGGGAGAGGTTAGCGATGAGCAGTTCTTC.

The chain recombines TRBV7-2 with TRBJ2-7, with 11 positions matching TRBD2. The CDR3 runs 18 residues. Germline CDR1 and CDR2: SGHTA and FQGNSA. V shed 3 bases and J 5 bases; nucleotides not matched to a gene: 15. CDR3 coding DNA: TGTGCCAGCAGCTTTTATTTCGGGACTAGCGGTCCGGCCAACGAGCAGTACTTC. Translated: CASSFYFGTSGPANEQYF.

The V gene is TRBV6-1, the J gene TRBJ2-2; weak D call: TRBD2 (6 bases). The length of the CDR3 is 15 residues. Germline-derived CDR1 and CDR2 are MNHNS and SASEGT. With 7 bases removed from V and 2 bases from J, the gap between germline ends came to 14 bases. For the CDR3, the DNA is TGTGCCAGCAAGATTTGGAGGGGTAACACCGGGGAGCTGTTTTTT. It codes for CASKIWRGNTGELFF.

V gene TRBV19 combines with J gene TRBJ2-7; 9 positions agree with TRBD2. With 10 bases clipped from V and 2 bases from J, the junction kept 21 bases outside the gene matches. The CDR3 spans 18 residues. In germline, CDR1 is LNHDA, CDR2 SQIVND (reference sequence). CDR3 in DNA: TGTGCCACCACGGGTTTTAGCGGGAGTAACACCCTCCCCTACGAGCAGTACTTC. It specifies CATTGFSGSNTLPYEQYF.

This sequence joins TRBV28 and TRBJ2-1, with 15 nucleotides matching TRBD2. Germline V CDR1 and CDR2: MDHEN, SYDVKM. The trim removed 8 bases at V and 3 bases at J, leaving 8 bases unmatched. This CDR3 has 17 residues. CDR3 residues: CASCGLAGGPGYNEQFF. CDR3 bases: TGTGCCAGCTGCGGACTAGCGGGAGGGCCGGGCTACAATGAGCAGTTCTTC. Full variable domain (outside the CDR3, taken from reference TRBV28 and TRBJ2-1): DVKVTQSSRYLVKRTGEKVFLECVQDMDHENMFWYRQDPGLGLRLIYFSYDVKMKEKGDIPEGYSVSREKKERFSLILESASTNQTSMYLCASCGLAGGPGYNEQFFGPGTRLTVL.

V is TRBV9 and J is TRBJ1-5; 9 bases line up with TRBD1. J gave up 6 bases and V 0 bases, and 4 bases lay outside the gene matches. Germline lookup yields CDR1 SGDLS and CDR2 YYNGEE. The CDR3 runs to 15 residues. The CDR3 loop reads CASSVGTGGIQPQHF. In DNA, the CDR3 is TGTGCCAGCAGCGTAGGTACAGGGGGCATTCAGCCCCAGCATTTT.

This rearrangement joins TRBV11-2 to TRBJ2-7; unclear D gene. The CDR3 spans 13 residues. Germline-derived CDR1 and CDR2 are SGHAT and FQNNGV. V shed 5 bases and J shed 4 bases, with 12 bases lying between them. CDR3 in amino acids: CASSPPLFYEQYF. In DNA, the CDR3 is TGTGCCAGCAGCCCGCCGTTGTTTTACGAGCAGTACTTC.

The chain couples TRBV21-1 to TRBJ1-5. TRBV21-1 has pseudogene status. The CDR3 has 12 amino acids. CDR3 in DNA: TGTGCCAGCAGCAAACTCGTCGATCCCCAGCATTTT. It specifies CASSKLVDPQHF.

The CDR3 protein is CASSYDDTYSYEQYF. The CDR3, as DNA: TGTGCCAGCAGTTACGACGACACTTACTCCTACGAGCAGTACTTC. The V and J genes are TRBV6-5 and TRBJ2-7; D is unresolved. The germline gives CDR1 MNHEY, CDR2 SVGAGI. CDR3 length: 15 amino acids. Between the trimmed V and J ends, which lost 2 bases and 0 bases, there was a span of 11 bases.

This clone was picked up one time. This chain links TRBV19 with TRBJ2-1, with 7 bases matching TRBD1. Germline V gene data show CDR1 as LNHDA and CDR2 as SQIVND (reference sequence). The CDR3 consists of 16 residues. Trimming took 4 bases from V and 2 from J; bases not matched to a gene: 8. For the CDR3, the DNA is TGTGCCAGTAGTAAGACAGGGCAAAAGACCTACAATGAGCAGTTCTTC. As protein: CASSKTGQKTYNEQFF.

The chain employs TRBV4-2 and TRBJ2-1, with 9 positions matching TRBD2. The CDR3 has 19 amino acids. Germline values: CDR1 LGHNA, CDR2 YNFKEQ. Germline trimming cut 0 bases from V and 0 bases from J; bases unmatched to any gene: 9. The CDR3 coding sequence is TGTGCCAGCAGCCAAGATCTTCGACTAGCGGCTAGCTCCTACAATGAGCAGTTCTTC. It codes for CASSQDLRLAASSYNEQFF.

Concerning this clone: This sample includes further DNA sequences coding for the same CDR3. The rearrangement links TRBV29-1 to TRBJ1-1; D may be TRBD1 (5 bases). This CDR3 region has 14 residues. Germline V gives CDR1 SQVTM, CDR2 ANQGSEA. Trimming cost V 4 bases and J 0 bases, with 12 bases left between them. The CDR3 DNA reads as TGCAGCGTTGGAGCAGGGCTCATGAACACTGAAGCTTTCTTT. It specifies CSVGAGLMNTEAFF.

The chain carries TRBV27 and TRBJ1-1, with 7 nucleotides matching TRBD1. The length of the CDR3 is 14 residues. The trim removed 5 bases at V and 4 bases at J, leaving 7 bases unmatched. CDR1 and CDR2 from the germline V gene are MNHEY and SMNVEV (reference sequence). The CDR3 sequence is CASSPSNRGTEAFF. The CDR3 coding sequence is TGTGCCAGCAGTCCAAGTAACAGGGGCACTGAAGCTTTCTTT.

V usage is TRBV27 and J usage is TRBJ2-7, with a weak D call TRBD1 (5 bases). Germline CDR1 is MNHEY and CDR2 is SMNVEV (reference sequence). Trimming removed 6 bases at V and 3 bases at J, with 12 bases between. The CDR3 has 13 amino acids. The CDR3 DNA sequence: TGTGCCAGCAGCCTAGGGGCCTACTACGAGCAGTACTTC. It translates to CASSLGAYYEQYF.

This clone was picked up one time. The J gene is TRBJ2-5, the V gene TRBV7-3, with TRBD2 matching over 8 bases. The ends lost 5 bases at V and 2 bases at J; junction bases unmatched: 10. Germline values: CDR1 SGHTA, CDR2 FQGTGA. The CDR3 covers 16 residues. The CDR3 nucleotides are TGTGCCAGCAGCCCTGGGGGAGCGGGGGCTCAAGAGACCCAGTACTTC. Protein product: CASSPGGAGAQETQYF.

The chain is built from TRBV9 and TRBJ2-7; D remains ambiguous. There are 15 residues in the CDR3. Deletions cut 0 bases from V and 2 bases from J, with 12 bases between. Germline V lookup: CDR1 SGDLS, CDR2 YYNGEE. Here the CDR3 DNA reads TGTGCCAGCAGCGTAGGGGCAGTGGATACCTACGAGCAGTACTTC. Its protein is CASSVGAVDTYEQYF.

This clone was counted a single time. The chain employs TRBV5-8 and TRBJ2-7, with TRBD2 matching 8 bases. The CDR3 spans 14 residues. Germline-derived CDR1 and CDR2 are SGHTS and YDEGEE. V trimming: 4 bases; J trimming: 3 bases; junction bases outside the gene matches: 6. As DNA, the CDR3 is TGTGCCAGCAGCCCCGGGGGGGAGTTCTACGAGCAGTACTTC. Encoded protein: CASSPGGEFYEQYF.

CDR3 in DNA: TGTGCCAGCAGCGGCGGGACTAGCGGGATGGGTACGCAGTATTTT. Translation: CASSGGTSGMGTQYF. V usage is TRBV9 and J usage is TRBJ2-3, with 13 nucleotides matching TRBD2. Looked up from germline, CDR1 is SGDLS and CDR2 is YYNGEE. V lost 3 bases, J lost 8 bases, and 6 bases stayed unmatched. This CDR3 has 15 amino acids.

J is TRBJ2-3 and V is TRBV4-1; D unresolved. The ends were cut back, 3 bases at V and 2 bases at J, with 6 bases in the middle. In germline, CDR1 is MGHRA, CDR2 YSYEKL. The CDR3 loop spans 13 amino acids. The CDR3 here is CASSQVPTDTQYF. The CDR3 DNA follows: TGCGCCAGCAGCCAGGTACCCACAGATACGCAGTATTTT.

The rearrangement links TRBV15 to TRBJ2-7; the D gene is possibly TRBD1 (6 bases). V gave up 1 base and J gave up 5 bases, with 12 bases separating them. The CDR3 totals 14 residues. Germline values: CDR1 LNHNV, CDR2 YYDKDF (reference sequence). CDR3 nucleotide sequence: TGTGCCACCAGCAGAGCCAGGGGTGGAAACGAGCAGTACTTC. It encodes CATSRARGGNEQYF.

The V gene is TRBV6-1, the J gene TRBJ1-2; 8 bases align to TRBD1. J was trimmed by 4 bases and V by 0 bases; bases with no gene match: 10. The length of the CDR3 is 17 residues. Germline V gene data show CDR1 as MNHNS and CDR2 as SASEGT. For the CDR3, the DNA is TGTGCCAGCAGTGAAGCGGGTACGACAGGGGCCATCTATGGCTACACCTTC. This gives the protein CASSEAGTTGAIYGYTF.

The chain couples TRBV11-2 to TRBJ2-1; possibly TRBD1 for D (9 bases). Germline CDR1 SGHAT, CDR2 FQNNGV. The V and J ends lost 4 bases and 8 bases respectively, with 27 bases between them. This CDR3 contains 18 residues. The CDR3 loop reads CASSSGTGWSGSTDEQFF. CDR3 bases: TGTGCCAGCAGCTCCGGGACAGGGTGGAGCGGGAGTACGGATGAGCAGTTCTTC.

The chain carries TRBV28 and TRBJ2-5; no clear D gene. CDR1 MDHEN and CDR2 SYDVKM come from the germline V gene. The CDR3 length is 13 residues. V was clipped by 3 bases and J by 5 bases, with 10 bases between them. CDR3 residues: CASSLLPRETQYF. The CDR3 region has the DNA TGTGCCAGCAGTTTGCTCCCCCGGGAGACCCAGTACTTC.

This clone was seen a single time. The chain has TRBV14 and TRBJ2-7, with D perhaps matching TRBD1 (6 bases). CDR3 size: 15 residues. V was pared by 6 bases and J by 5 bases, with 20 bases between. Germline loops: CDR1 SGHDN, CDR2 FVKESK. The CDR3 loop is CASSQSQGINDEQYF. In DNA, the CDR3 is TGTGCCAGCAGTCAAAGTCAGGGGATAAACGACGAGCAGTACTTC.

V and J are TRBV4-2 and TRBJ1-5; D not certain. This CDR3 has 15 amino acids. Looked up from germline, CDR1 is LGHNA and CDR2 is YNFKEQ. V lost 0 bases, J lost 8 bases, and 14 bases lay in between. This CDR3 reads CASSQEAGVGEPQHF. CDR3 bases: TGTGCCAGCAGCCAAGAGGCGGGCGTCGGGGAGCCCCAGCATTTT.

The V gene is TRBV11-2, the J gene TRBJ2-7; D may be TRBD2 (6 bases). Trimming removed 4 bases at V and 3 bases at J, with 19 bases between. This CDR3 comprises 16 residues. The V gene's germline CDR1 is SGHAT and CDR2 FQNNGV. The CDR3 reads CASSSLSGGQFYEQYF. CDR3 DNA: TGTGCCAGCAGCTCACTCTCAGGAGGGCAGTTCTACGAGCAGTACTTC.

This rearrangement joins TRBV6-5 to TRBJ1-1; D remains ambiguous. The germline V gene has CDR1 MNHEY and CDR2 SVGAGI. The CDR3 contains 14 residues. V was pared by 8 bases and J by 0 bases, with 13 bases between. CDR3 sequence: CASRSSLMNTEAFF. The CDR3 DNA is TGTGCCAGCCGTTCGTCGCTCATGAACACTGAAGCTTTCTTT.